This T cell receptor beta chain was observed in a study of blood T cell repertoires in COVID-19. Study overall: Whether acute or convalescent, the COVID-19 samples came from the United States, Italy and Spain. PBMCs, B-cell-depleted T cells, or T cells were the source of the cDNA or gDNA that made up the material.

How the authors handled the data: Counts of nucleated cells, estimated from reference gene primer amplification, were obtained. TCRdb's table, derived via immunoSEQ multiplex PCR, lists solely in-frame clones and lacks some. V and J calls and clone size come straight from that table; D and trimming were deduced from the DNA. The table has 35,000 to 45,000 clones, 80% seen once. The V end was cut by 6 bases, the J end by 0 bases, with 6 bases between. Per the germline V gene, CDR1 is MNHEY and CDR2 is SMNVEV (reference sequence). The CDR3 consists of 14 residues. The chain is built from TRBV27 and TRBJ1-6; D is uncertain. The sample was peripheral blood. This receptor was identified in a man between 65 and 85 years old with acute or convalescent COVID-19. The DNA for the CDR3 is TGTGCCAGCAGGCCGAGCTCCTATAATTCACCCCTCCACTTT. It translates to CASRPSSYNSPLHF.